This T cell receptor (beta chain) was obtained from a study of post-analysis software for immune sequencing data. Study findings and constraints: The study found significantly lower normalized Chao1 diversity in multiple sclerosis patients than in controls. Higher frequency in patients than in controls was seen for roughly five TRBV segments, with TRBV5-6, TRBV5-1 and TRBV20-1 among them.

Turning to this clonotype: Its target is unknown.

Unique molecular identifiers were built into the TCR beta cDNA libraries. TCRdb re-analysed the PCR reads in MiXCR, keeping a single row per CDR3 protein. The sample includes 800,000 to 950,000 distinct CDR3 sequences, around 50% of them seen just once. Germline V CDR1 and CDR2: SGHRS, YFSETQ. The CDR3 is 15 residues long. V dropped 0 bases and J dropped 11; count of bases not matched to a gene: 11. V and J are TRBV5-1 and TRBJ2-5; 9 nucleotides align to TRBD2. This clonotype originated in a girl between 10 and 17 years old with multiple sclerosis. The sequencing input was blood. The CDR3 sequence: CASSLVASGTNEQYF. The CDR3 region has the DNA TGCGCCAGCAGCTTGGTTGCTAGCGGGACCAATGAGCAGTACTTC.